The TCR beta chain under discussion was sequenced for a study of CD8 T cells in ankylosing spondylitis. The study's findings and limits: Some of the motif variants had earlier been found in reactive arthritis patients' fluid and blood.

Germline values: CDR1 WNHNN, CDR2 SYGVQD (reference sequence). This CDR3 is built from 16 residues. Trimming at V came to 3 bases and at J to 8 bases, leaving 10 bases not matched to a gene. Scientists made TCR beta libraries using quantitative 5'-RACE with molecular barcodes. TCRdb processed the 5' RACE reads anew with MiXCR; each CDR3 protein has one entry. The repertoire has roughly 180,000 distinct CDR3 sequences, more than 10% of them found once; the top ten carry 16%. Of note for this clonotype: Antigen unknown.

The chain is built from TRBV10-1 and TRBJ2-1; 10 bases fit TRBD2. The receptor was isolated from a male donor with ankylosing spondylitis or in good health (not recorded which). What was sequenced was blood, either unsorted or a sorted T cell fraction (not recorded which). The CDR3: CASSESWLAGAHEQFF. CDR3 nucleotide sequence: TGCGCCAGCAGTGAATCGTGGCTAGCGGGAGCCCATGAGCAGTTCTTC.